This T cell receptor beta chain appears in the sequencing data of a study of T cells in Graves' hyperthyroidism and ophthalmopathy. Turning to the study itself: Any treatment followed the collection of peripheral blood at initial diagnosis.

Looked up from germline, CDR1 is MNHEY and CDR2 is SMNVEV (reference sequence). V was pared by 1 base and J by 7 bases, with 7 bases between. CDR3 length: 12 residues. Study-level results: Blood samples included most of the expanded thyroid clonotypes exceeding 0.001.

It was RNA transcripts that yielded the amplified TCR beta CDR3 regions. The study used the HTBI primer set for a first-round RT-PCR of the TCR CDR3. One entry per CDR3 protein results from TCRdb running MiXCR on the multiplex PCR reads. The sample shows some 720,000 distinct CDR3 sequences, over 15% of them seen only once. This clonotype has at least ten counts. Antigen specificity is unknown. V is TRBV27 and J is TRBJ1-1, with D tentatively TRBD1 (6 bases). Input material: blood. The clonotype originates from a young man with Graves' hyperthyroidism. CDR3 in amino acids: CASSLLQGEAFF. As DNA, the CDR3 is TGTGCCAGCAGTTTATTACAGGGTGAAGCTTTCTTT.